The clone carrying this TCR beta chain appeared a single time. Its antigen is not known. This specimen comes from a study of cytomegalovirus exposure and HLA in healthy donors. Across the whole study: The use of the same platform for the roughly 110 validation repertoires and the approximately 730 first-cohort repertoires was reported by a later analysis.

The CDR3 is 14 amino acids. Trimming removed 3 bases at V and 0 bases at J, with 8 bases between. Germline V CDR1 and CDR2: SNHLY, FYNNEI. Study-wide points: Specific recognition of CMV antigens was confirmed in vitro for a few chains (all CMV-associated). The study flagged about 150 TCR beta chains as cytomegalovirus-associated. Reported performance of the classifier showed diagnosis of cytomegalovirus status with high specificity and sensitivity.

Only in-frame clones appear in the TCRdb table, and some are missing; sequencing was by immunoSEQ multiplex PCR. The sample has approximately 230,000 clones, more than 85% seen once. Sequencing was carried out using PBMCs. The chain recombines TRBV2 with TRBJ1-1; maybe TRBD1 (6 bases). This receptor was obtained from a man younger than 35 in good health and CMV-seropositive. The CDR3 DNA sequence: TGTGCCAGCAGTGAGGGGGCTATGAACACTGAAGCTTTCTTT. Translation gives CASSEGAMNTEAFF.